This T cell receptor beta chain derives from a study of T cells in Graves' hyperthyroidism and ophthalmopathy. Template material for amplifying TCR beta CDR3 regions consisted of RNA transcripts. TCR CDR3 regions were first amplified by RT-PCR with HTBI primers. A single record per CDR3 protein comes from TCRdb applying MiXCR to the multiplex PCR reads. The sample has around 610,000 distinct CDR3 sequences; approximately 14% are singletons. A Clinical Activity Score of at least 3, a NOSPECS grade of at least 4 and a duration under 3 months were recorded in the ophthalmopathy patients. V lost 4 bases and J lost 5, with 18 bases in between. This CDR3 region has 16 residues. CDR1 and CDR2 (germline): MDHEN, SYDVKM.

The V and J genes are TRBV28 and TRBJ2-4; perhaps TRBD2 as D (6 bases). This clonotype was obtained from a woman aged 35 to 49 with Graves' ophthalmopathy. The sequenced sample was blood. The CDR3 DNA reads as TGTGCCAGCAGTTCCATAATTGGGGGGAAGGAAAACATTCAGTACTTC. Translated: CASSSIIGGKENIQYF.